The 10 T cell receptor beta chains in this list originate from one sample, sequenced in a study of neurological immune-mediated disorders. Each CDR3 protein is one row after TCRdb ran MiXCR on the 5' RACE reads. Here the sample spans about 65,000 distinct CDR3 sequences, approximately 3.7% being singletons. Sample: PBMCs. The receptors stem from a man in his fifties or sixties with multiple sclerosis.

The table lists this clonotype with many counts. The rearrangement links TRBV5-1 to TRBJ2-7, with 7 nucleotides matching TRBD1. Germline-derived CDR1 and CDR2 are SGHRS and YFSETQ. J gave up 3 bases and V 1 base, and 1 base lay outside the gene matches. This CDR3 is built from 13 residues. In DNA, the CDR3 is TGCGCCAGCAGCTTGAACAGGGGCTACGAGCAGTACGTC. Translated, it gives CASSLNRGYEQYV.

The sample holds many counts of this clonotype. V is TRBV20-1 and J is TRBJ2-3, with TRBD2 identical over 14 bases. The CDR3 covers 16 residues. Germline V gene sequence: CDR1 DFQATT, CDR2 SNEGSKA (reference sequence). V lost 0 bases to trimming and J lost 4 bases; unmatched junction nucleotides: 3. CDR3 amino acids: CSAREGLAGAADTQYF. CDR3 coding DNA: TGCAGTGCTAGAGAGGGACTAGCGGGGGCGGCAGATACGCAGTATTTT.

This clonotype came up many times. The rearrangement uses TRBV4-2 and TRBJ2-1; TRBD2 is a possible D gene (5 bases). CDR3 length: 16 residues. V was shortened by 1 base and J by 0 bases, with 10 bases between the two germline ends. Germline CDR1 and CDR2: LGHNA and YNFKEQ. CDR3 sequence (DNA): TGTGCCAGCAGCCAAGTCAGCGGCCGCTCCTACAATGAGCAGTTCTTC. Translating gives CASSQVSGRSYNEQFF.

The sample holds many counts of this clonotype. The chain has TRBV18 and TRBJ1-4; D gene ambiguous. V was trimmed by 2 bases and J by 0 bases, leaving 10 bases between them. Germline V gives CDR1 KGHSH, CDR2 LQKENI. The CDR3 sequence is 16 residues long. The CDR3, as DNA: TGTGCCAGCTCACCATCTCAGGCGGCAACTAATGAAAAACTGTTTTTT. Translated, it gives CASSPSQAATNEKLFF.

This clonotype was counted a few times. The chain links TRBV2 to TRBJ1-6; 7 bases line up with TRBD1. This CDR3 has 15 residues. Germline-derived CDR1 and CDR2 are SNHLY and FYNNEI. The V gene end was trimmed by 0 bases and the J gene end by 19 bases; junction bases not matched to a gene: 15. CDR3 amino acids: CASSEADRKISPPHF. The CDR3 bases are TGTGCCAGCAGTGAAGCGGACAGGAAGATTTCACCCCCACACTTT.

This clonotype was recorded at least ten times. The genes are TRBV7-6 and TRBJ2-2; no definite D call. V gave up 7 bases and J gave up 4 bases, with 7 bases separating them. The V gene's germline CDR1 is SGHVS and CDR2 FNYEAQ. The CDR3 runs 12 residues. The CDR3 sequence is CASNPSTGELFF. The DNA of the CDR3 is TGTGCCAGCAACCCAAGCACCGGGGAGCTGTTTTTT.

This clonotype was observed many times. The chain joins TRBV7-2 to TRBJ2-5, with D perhaps matching TRBD2 (6 bases). Trimming shortened V by 5 bases and J by 7 bases, and 17 bases separated the two germline ends. CDR3 length: 14 residues. Germline-derived CDR1 and CDR2 are SGHTA and FQGNSA. This CDR3 reads CASSRRGTLGTQYF. The DNA for the CDR3 is TGTGCCAGCAGCAGACGGGGGACTCTAGGGACCCAGTACTTC.

This clonotype was seen repeatedly, ten times or more. The DNA for the CDR3 is TGTGCCAGCAGCTTACCAGAGCAAAAACTGTTTTTT. Encoded protein: CASSLPEQKLFF. The chain has TRBV5-4 and TRBJ1-4; D unclear. The CDR3 consists of 12 residues. Germline values: CDR1 SGHNT, CDR2 YYREEE (reference sequence). V gave up 2 bases and J gave up 9 bases, with 8 bases separating them.

This clonotype appeared many times. J is TRBJ1-1 and V is TRBV28; D remains unclear. CDR1 is MDHEN, CDR2 SYDVKM, per germline. This CDR3 is 15 amino acids long. V dropped 3 bases and J dropped 1 base, with 12 bases sitting between them. The CDR3 loop is CASSLGPAENTEAFF. The CDR3 region has the DNA TGTGCCAGCAGTTTGGGCCCAGCCGAGAACACTGAAGCTTTCTTT.

The rearrangement joins TRBV20-1 to TRBJ2-1; no firm D call. CDR3 length equals 11 residues. CDR1 is DFQATT and CDR2 is SNEGSKA in the germline V gene (reference sequence). With 4 bases removed from V and 4 bases from J, the gap between germline ends came to 5 bases. The CDR3 is CSAIQYNEQFF. CDR3 DNA sequence: TGCAGTGCTATCCAGTACAATGAGCAGTTCTTC.